The 32 T cell receptor beta chains reported below all come from one sample, sequenced in a study of T-cell reconstitution after alpha-beta-depleted transplantation in children (dated by TCRdb to 2016 to 2017). To prepare the library, PCR was applied. The reads were generated on an Illumina HiSeq 2500. Molecular barcoding was employed in the preparation of TCR libraries, with unique molecular identifiers being used to normalize TCRbeta repertoire quantification. TCRdb trimmed the raw reads at Q25, called clones with MiXCR and kept productive beta chains. Merged by CDR3 protein, the rows form single entries marked with the most common genes and DNA. Across this sample there are over 400,000 distinct CDR3 sequences, with approximately 12% seen only once. The biggest ten clones account for roughly 5.4% of the sample. The specimen comprised PBMCs from the stem cell graft donor, sampled from the stem cell graft. Every receptor here comes from a human donor who donated a stem cell graft to a child with combined immunodeficiency.

At least ten counts were recorded for this clonotype. The chain uses TRBV29-1 and TRBJ2-1; a possible D gene is TRBD1 (5 bases). Germline CDR1 is SQVTM and CDR2 is ANQGSEA. There are 14 residues in the CDR3. V was shortened by 4 bases and J by 4 bases, with 14 bases between the two germline ends. The CDR3 loop is CSVGKGPLYNEQFF. The CDR3 coding sequence is TGCAGCGTTGGGAAGGGGCCCCTTTACAATGAGCAGTTCTTC.

Written as DNA, the CDR3 is TGTGCCAGCAGCCAAGGGACCGACGGGGGGCTTGAGACCCAGTACTTC. Its translation: CASSQGTDGGLETQYF. The rearrangement links TRBV3-1 to TRBJ2-5, with a possible D match to TRBD2 (7 bases). Germline CDR1 and CDR2: LGHDT and YNNKEL (reference sequence). The CDR3 spans 16 residues. V shed 1 base and J shed 5 bases, with 17 bases lying between them.

V usage is TRBV5-6 and J usage is TRBJ2-5; 7 positions agree with TRBD1. CDR1 and CDR2 (germline): SGHDT, YYEEEE. J gave up 1 base and V 4 bases, and 13 bases lay outside the gene matches. This CDR3 contains 17 residues. This chain's CDR3 is CASSGIRQGNFQETQYF. CDR3 bases: TGTGCCAGCAGCGGGATCCGACAGGGAAATTTCCAAGAGACCCAGTACTTC.

The chain joins TRBV5-5 to TRBJ1-2, with 8 bases that match TRBD1. The CDR3 loop spans 14 amino acids. Germline V gene lookup returns CDR1 SGHKS and CDR2 YYEKEE (reference sequence). V was clipped by 4 bases and J by 2 bases; unmatched bases: 4. CDR3 amino acids: CASSPGQGNYGYTF. The CDR3 coding sequence is TGTGCCAGCAGCCCCGGACAGGGAAACTATGGCTACACCTTC. Full variable domain (rest looked up from reference TRBV5-5 and TRBJ1-2): DAGVTQSPTHLIKTRGQQVTLRCSPISGHKSVSWYQQVLGQGPQFIFQYYEKEERGRGNFPDRFSARQFPNYSSELNVNALLLGDSALYLCASSPGQGNYGYTFGSGTRLTVV.

V gene TRBV9 combines with J gene TRBJ2-3; the match to TRBD1 covers 11 bases. The CDR3 has 15 amino acids. From germline, CDR1 is SGDLS and CDR2 YYNGEE. Trimming cost V 1 base and J 7 bases; bases outside gene matches: 5. The CDR3 here is CASSVSGQGVYTQYF. The CDR3 region has the DNA TGTGCCAGCAGCGTATCGGGACAGGGGGTTTATACGCAGTATTTT.

The rearrangement joins TRBV10-3 to TRBJ2-5, with a weak D call TRBD2 (6 bases). The V and J ends lost 5 bases and 5 bases respectively, with 18 bases between them. Per germline, CDR1 ENHRY and CDR2 SYGVKD. The CDR3 length is 15 residues. CDR3 bases: TGTGCCATCAGTCCCGATCGGGGGAGTGTGGAGACCCAGTACTTC. Its translation is CAISPDRGSVETQYF.

The chain has TRBV29-1 and TRBJ2-5; unclear D gene. The CDR3 sequence is 10 residues long. The germline gives CDR1 SQVTM, CDR2 ANQGSEA. V lost 7 bases to trimming and J lost 5 bases, with 8 bases between them. The CDR3 spells CSAHGETQYF. The CDR3 nucleotides read TGCAGCGCCCATGGGGAGACCCAGTACTTC.

This clonotype has only a few counts. The chain joins TRBV4-3 to TRBJ2-7; no clear D gene. The germline V gene encodes CDR1 LGHNA and CDR2 YSLEER. V lost 0 bases to trimming and J lost 2 bases, with 11 bases between them. This CDR3 contains 15 residues. The CDR3 sequence is CASSQDRGSTYEQYF. The CDR3 nucleotides read TGCGCCAGCAGCCAAGATCGTGGGTCTACCTACGAGCAGTACTTC.

J is TRBJ2-5 and V is TRBV24-1; 14 nucleotides agree with TRBD2. The CDR3 is 16 residues long. J gave up 4 bases and V 1 base, and 1 base lay outside the gene matches. The germline V gene encodes CDR1 KGHDR and CDR2 SFDVKD. Here the CDR3 reads CATSDFGLAGGETQYF. CDR3 nucleotides: TGTGCCACCAGTGATTTTGGACTAGCGGGAGGAGAGACCCAGTACTTC.

The chain carries TRBV12-3 or TRBV12-4 and TRBJ2-7, with D possibly TRBD2 on 6 matching bases. This CDR3 spans 14 amino acids. Trimming removed 0 bases from V and 6 bases from J, with 12 bases in between. The CDR3 reads CASSLAGGGGEQYF. The CDR3, as DNA: TGTGCCAGCAGTTTAGCGGGGGGAGGAGGCGAGCAGTACTTC.

This clonotype came up a few times. The chain couples TRBV7-2 to TRBJ2-2; D possibly matches TRBD1 or TRBD2 (5 bases each). The CDR3 sequence is 16 residues long. Germline loops: CDR1 SGHTA, CDR2 FQGNSA. V lost 3 bases and J lost 6, with 17 bases in between. The DNA for the CDR3 is TGTGCCAGCAGCTTCCCGGGACGGGTCAGTTCCGGGGAGCTGTTTTTT. This translates into CASSFPGRVSSGELFF.

CDR3 region: CAADRNTEAFF. The CDR3 DNA reads as TGTGCCGCGGACAGAAACACTGAAGCTTTCTTT. The chain couples TRBV7-9 to TRBJ1-1, with a weak D call TRBD1 (6 bases). V lost 11 bases and J 2 bases, leaving 9 bases between the germline ends. Germline V CDR1 and CDR2: SEHNR, FQNEAQ (reference sequence). The CDR3 runs 11 residues.

J is TRBJ2-1 and V is TRBV6-1, with 13 bases that match TRBD2. Trimming at V came to 6 bases and at J to 6 bases, leaving 8 bases not matched to a gene. The CDR3 has 16 amino acids. Looked up from germline, CDR1 is MNHNS and CDR2 is SASEGT. CDR3 sequence (DNA): TGTGCCAGCAGACTTACACTAGCGGGAGGGGGCAATGAGCAGTTCTTC. It specifies CASRLTLAGGGNEQFF.

The V gene is TRBV18, the J gene TRBJ2-3; tentative D call: TRBD1 (6 bases). Germline assignment: CDR1 KGHSH and CDR2 LQKENI. The CDR3 sequence is 15 residues long. V dropped 3 bases and J dropped 1 base, with 11 bases sitting between them. The CDR3 reads CASSPTGKRTDTQYF. DNA for the CDR3: TGTGCCAGCTCACCCACAGGGAAACGCACAGATACGCAGTATTTT. Variable domain in full (rest from reference TRBV18 and TRBJ2-3): NAGVMQNPRHLVRRRGQEARLRCSPMKGHSHVYWYRQLPEEGLKFMVYLQKENIIDESGMPKERFSAEFPKEGPSILRIQQVVRGDSAAYFCASSPTGKRTDTQYFGPGTRLTVL.

The gene calls are TRBV28 and TRBJ1-2; 8 bases agree with TRBD1. Trimming took 8 bases from V and 0 from J; bases not matched to a gene: 8. The CDR3 runs 15 residues. Germline lookup yields CDR1 MDHEN and CDR2 SYDVKM. The CDR3 bases are TGTGCCAGCTCAACGACCAGGGGGCCTAACTATGGCTACACCTTC. Its protein product is CASSTTRGPNYGYTF.

This clonotype was seen at least ten times. The genes are TRBV29-1 and TRBJ2-7; 9 nucleotides match TRBD1. Germline CDR1 SQVTM, CDR2 ANQGSEA. This CDR3 contains 13 residues. Trimming took 4 bases from V and 1 from J; bases not matched to a gene: 2. The chain's CDR3 is CSVGQGGSYEQYF. The CDR3 bases are TGCAGCGTTGGACAGGGGGGATCCTACGAGCAGTACTTC.

This clonotype was picked up many times. The chain recombines TRBV30 with TRBJ2-1; 12 nucleotides line up with TRBD2. The CDR3 length is 15 residues. The ends lost 3 bases at V and 3 bases at J; junction bases unmatched: 3. CDR1 is GTSNPN, CDR2 SVGIG, per germline (reference sequence). The CDR3: CAWRALAGGYNEQFF. In DNA form, the CDR3 reads TGTGCCTGGAGAGCACTAGCGGGAGGCTACAATGAGCAGTTCTTC.

This clonotype came up many times. The chain employs TRBV5-6 and TRBJ2-1; 7 bases fit TRBD1. Germline V gives CDR1 SGHDT, CDR2 YYEEEE. V lost 3 bases to trimming and J lost 11 bases; unmatched junction nucleotides: 11. CDR3 size: 14 residues. Here the CDR3 DNA reads TGTGCCAGCAGCTCCACAGGGGCCCCGGATAAGCAGTTCTTC. Its translation is CASSSTGAPDKQFF.

This clonotype has more than one count but fewer than ten. V and J are TRBV27 and TRBJ2-3; TRBD2 aligns across 14 bases. V trimming: 4 bases; J trimming: 0 bases; junction bases outside the gene matches: 6. Germline values: CDR1 MNHEY, CDR2 SMNVEV (reference sequence). The CDR3 sequence is 18 residues long. The CDR3 loop reads CASSSRTSGGPSTDTQYF. CDR3 coding DNA: TGTGCCAGCAGTTCACGGACTAGCGGGGGGCCTAGCACAGATACGCAGTATTTT.

This clonotype came up a few times. V gene TRBV21-1 combines with J gene TRBJ1-1. TRBV21-1 corresponds to a pseudogene. The CDR3 length is 16 residues. CDR3 coding DNA: TGTGCCAGCAGCCCCTTGGCAGAAGATATGAACACTGAAGCTTTCTTT. This codes for CASSPLAEDMNTEAFF.

This clonotype has at least ten counts. This chain uses TRBV2 with TRBJ1-2; D is uncertain. The germline CDR1 and CDR2 sequences are SNHLY and FYNNEI. V gave up 10 bases and J gave up 2 bases, with 14 bases separating them. This CDR3 contains 13 residues. The CDR3 region is CATPERANYGYTF. CDR3 DNA sequence: TGTGCCACCCCGGAGAGAGCAAACTATGGCTACACCTTC. Complete variable domain (other parts from reference TRBV2 and TRBJ1-2): EPEVTQTPSHQVTQMGQEVILRCVPISNHLYFYWYRQILGQKVEFLVSFYNNEISEKSEIFDDQFSVERPDGSNFTLKIRSTKLEDSAMYFCATPERANYGYTFGSGTRLTVV.

V and J are TRBV7-2 and TRBJ2-1, with 7 bases aligning to TRBD2. After removal of 9 bases from V and 3 bases from J, the junction contained 11 bases not matched to a gene. The germline gives CDR1 SGHTA, CDR2 FQGNSA. CDR3 length equals 15 residues. CDR3 loop: CASAPRTRNYNEQFF. The DNA for the CDR3 is TGTGCCAGTGCCCCCCGGACTAGGAACTACAATGAGCAGTTCTTC.

This clonotype was observed a handful of times. CDR3 DNA: TGCAGTGCTATTATCCCGGGCCCCGAAAGCGAAAAACTGTTTTTT. It specifies CSAIIPGPESEKLFF. The chain has TRBV20-1 and TRBJ1-4; D unclear. From germline, CDR1 is DFQATT and CDR2 SNEGSKA (reference sequence). This CDR3 has 15 residues. The ends were cut back, 4 bases at V and 8 bases at J, with 20 bases in the middle.

The chain is built from TRBV7-9 and TRBJ1-2; D not resolved. Deletions cut 4 bases from V and 6 bases from J, with 12 bases between. CDR1 and CDR2 (germline): SEHNR, FQNEAQ (reference sequence). CDR3 length equals 13 residues. The CDR3 protein is CASSSPNQDGYTF. DNA of the CDR3: TGTGCCAGCAGCTCCCCCAACCAGGATGGCTACACCTTC. The whole variable domain, remainder taken from reference TRBV7-9 and TRBJ1-2, is DTGVSQNPRHKITKRGQNVTFRCDPISEHNRLYWYRQTLGQGPEFLTYFQNEAQLEKSRLLSDRFSAERPKGSFSTLEIQRTEQGDSAMYLCASSSPNQDGYTFGSGTRLTVV.

This clonotype has at least ten counts. The V gene is TRBV6-5, the J gene TRBJ2-5; tentatively, D is TRBD1 or TRBD2 (5 bases each). Trimming removed 3 bases at V and 2 bases at J, with 16 bases between. From germline, CDR1 is MNHEY and CDR2 SVGAGI. The CDR3 loop spans 16 amino acids. The CDR3 protein is CASSYSGAVSQETQYF. The CDR3 DNA reads as TGTGCCAGCAGTTATTCCGGGGCAGTAAGTCAAGAGACCCAGTACTTC.

This clonotype was recorded a few times. V and J are TRBV15 and TRBJ1-1, with 8 bases identical to TRBD1. The CDR3 is 13 amino acids. Germline trimming cut 9 bases from V and 6 bases from J; bases unmatched to any gene: 9. Germline V gene lookup returns CDR1 LNHNV and CDR2 YYDKDF (reference sequence). The CDR3 DNA follows: TGTGCCACGGGAGACAGGGGCAATGCTGAAGCTTTCTTT. Its protein is CATGDRGNAEAFF.

The rearrangement links TRBV30 to TRBJ1-1, with TRBD1 as a possible D gene (5 bases). Germline V CDR1 and CDR2: GTSNPN, SVGIG (reference sequence). The CDR3 is 13 amino acids. V shed 0 bases and J shed 6 bases, with 11 bases lying between them. The CDR3 sequence is CAWSVEGLSEAFF. CDR3 in DNA: TGTGCCTGGAGTGTAGAGGGGCTGTCTGAAGCTTTCTTT.

The chain links TRBV4-1 to TRBJ1-3; D not resolved. Trimming stripped 1 base from V and 2 bases from J, with 0 bases between. The germline V gene has CDR1 MGHRA and CDR2 YSYEKL. CDR3 length: 12 amino acids. The CDR3 loop is CASSQAGNTIYF. In DNA form, the CDR3 reads TGCGCCAGCAGCCAAGCTGGAAACACCATATATTTT.

The chain combines TRBV18 with TRBJ2-7; 8 nucleotides line up with TRBD1. The V and J ends lost 1 base and 6 bases, in that order; junction bases with no gene match: 5. Per the germline V gene, CDR1 is KGHSH and CDR2 is LQKENI. The CDR3 length is 14 residues. The CDR3 nucleotides are TGTGCCAGCTCACCACTAGTACAGGGGGGCGAGCAGTACTTC. This encodes CASSPLVQGGEQYF.

This clonotype was observed at least ten times. The chain recombines TRBV5-5 with TRBJ2-3; tentative D call: TRBD2 (5 bases). The CDR3 extends over 15 amino acids. CDR1 is SGHKS and CDR2 is YYEKEE in the germline V gene (reference sequence). The germline V and J ends were trimmed by 0 bases and 0 bases, with 8 bases remaining between them. The CDR3 DNA follows: TGTGCCAGCAGCTTGGACCGCGGGAGCACAGATACGCAGTATTTT. Protein product: CASSLDRGSTDTQYF.

This clonotype was recorded a few times. The gene calls are TRBV11-2 and TRBJ2-1, with D tentatively TRBD2 (6 bases). Germline values: CDR1 SGHAT, CDR2 FQNNGV. CDR3 length equals 12 residues. V shed 8 bases and J shed 3 bases, with 8 bases lying between them. The chain's CDR3 is CASDGSYNEQFF. For the CDR3, the DNA is TGTGCCAGCGACGGGAGCTACAATGAGCAGTTCTTC.

This clonotype came up many times. The chain is built from TRBV7-9 and TRBJ2-4; D not resolved. The CDR3 has 16 amino acids. V dropped 1 base and J dropped 0 bases, with 10 bases sitting between them. Germline V CDR1 and CDR2: SEHNR, FQNEAQ (reference sequence). CDR3 nucleotides: TGTGCCAGCAGCTTAGAACAAGGCCTAGCCAAAAACATTCAGTACTTC. This sequence encodes CASSLEQGLAKNIQYF.